This section outlines one T cell receptor (beta chain) sequence together with its context. The sample belongs to a study of T cell changes during pregnancy in multiple sclerosis. The protocol was immunoSEQ multiplex PCR, while the TCRdb copy is restricted to in-frame clones and leaves out a portion. The sample contains roughly 63,000 clones, less than 95% of which appear only once. Looked up from germline, CDR1 is GTSNPN and CDR2 is SVGIG (reference sequence). The CDR3 extends over 13 amino acids. Trimming pared 4 bases from V and 4 bases from J, leaving 12 bases between. The sample here was peripheral blood, taken in the second trimester of pregnancy. This TCR was sampled from a female donor in good health, enrolled as a control in a pregnancy study. This chain uses TRBV30 with TRBJ2-3; possible D gene TRBD2, 6 bases. The CDR3 DNA follows: TGTGCCTGGACAGCGGGTAGGGCAGATACGCAGTATTTT. Encoded protein: CAWTAGRADTQYF.